The 27 T cell receptor beta chains below all came from one sample that was sequenced in a study of T cell responses to AZD1222 COVID-19 vaccine. Profiling relied on immunoSEQ multiplex PCR, and the TCRdb table lists in-frame clones only, not all of them. Here the sample spans 120,000 to 150,000 clones, approximately 89% being singletons. Sequencing was performed on peripheral blood, taken 28 days after the second AZD1222 dose. The receptor source for this set is an adult who received the AZD1222 COVID-19 vaccine.

V is TRBV7-8 and J is TRBJ2-7; D is undetermined. This CDR3 region has 13 residues. Germline V gene data show CDR1 as SGHVS and CDR2 as FQNEAQ. V was cut by 8 bases and J by 0 bases, with 11 bases left in between. CDR3 coding DNA: TGTGCCAGCGTTGGTGGTGGCTCCTACGAGCAGTACTTC. It specifies CASVGGGSYEQYF.

This clone is a singleton in its sample. V is TRBV28 and J is TRBJ2-7; D not certain. Germline V gene data show CDR1 as MDHEN and CDR2 as SYDVKM. This CDR3 region has 13 residues. V was trimmed by 3 bases and J by 2 bases, leaving 8 bases between them. CDR3 residues: CASSLAATYEQYF. CDR3 nucleotides: TGTGCCAGCAGTTTGGCGGCGACCTACGAGCAGTACTTC.

The J gene is TRBJ2-3, the V gene TRBV5-4, with D possibly TRBD1 on 6 matching bases. Germline CDR1 and CDR2: SGHNT and YYREEE (reference sequence). Trimming shortened V by 4 bases and J by 2 bases, and 14 bases separated the two germline ends. The CDR3 sequence is 15 residues long. The CDR3 is CASSTDSLNTDTQYF. CDR3 nucleotide sequence: TGTGCCAGCAGCACGGACAGCCTGAACACAGATACGCAGTATTTT.

The table lists this clone with a count of one. V and J are TRBV28 and TRBJ1-1; a weak D match, TRBD1 (5 bases). Trimming cost V 4 bases and J 1 base, with 10 bases left between them. This CDR3 contains 14 residues. Looked up from germline, CDR1 is MDHEN and CDR2 is SYDVKM. The DNA of the CDR3 is TGTGCCAGCAGTTGGGGTGGGGGGAACACTGAAGCTTTCTTT. Amino acid sequence: CASSWGGGNTEAFF.

The chain links TRBV7-2 to TRBJ2-5; 8 bases fit TRBD1. Germline V gene lookup returns CDR1 SGHTA and CDR2 FQGNSA. This CDR3 region has 15 residues. The V segment lost 0 bases and the J segment 5 bases; nucleotides outside the gene matches: 5. The CDR3 DNA sequence: TGTGCCAGCAGCTTAGCGACAGGGGTGATGGAGACCCAGTACTTC. Residues: CASSLATGVMETQYF.

CDR3 amino acids: CASSYSDRGAKLFF. The CDR3 DNA sequence: TGTGCCAGCAGTTACTCGGACAGGGGAGCAAAACTGTTTTTT. V gene TRBV6-5 combines with J gene TRBJ1-4, with 9 positions matching TRBD1. The V gene's germline CDR1 is MNHEY and CDR2 SVGAGI. CDR3 length: 14 residues. Trimming took 0 bases from V and 10 from J; bases not matched to a gene: 3.

The chain couples TRBV27 to TRBJ2-7, with TRBD2 identical over 15 bases. The CDR3 covers 18 residues. The J segment lost 6 bases and the V segment lost 2 bases, leaving 11 bases of the junction unmatched. Germline values: CDR1 MNHEY, CDR2 SMNVEV (reference sequence). For the CDR3, the DNA is TGTGCCAGCAGTTTACTTCCCGGGACTAGCGGGAGGTTTCCCGAGCAGTACTTC. Protein: CASSLLPGTSGRFPEQYF.

The V call is TRBV30, the J call TRBJ1-5, with TRBD1 as a possible D gene (5 bases). Trimming left V 6 bases short and J 6 bases short, with 15 bases between. The CDR3 sequence is 13 residues long. The germline V gene encodes CDR1 GTSNPN and CDR2 SVGIG (reference sequence). CDR3: CACLGQGGQPQHF. The CDR3 DNA reads TGTGCCTGCCTAGGCCAGGGAGGTCAGCCCCAGCATTTT.

V usage is TRBV7-9 and J usage is TRBJ1-2; possibly TRBD1 for D (5 bases). V gave up 3 bases and J gave up 6 bases, with 29 bases separating them. Germline V CDR1 and CDR2: SEHNR, FQNEAQ (reference sequence). CDR3 length: 19 amino acids. In nucleotides, the CDR3 is TGTGCCAGCAGCTTCCCTGCGGGGGGGGTGGGAAGGAAGGCTGATGGCTACACCTTC. Its translation is CASSFPAGGVGRKADGYTF.

This clone was detected only once. This sequence joins TRBV19 and TRBJ1-5; tentatively, D is TRBD1 (5 bases). Trimming shortened V by 5 bases and J by 0 bases, and 11 bases separated the two germline ends. The germline gives CDR1 LNHDA, CDR2 SQIVND (reference sequence). CDR3 length equals 15 residues. The CDR3 nucleotides are TGTGCCAGTAGTGTCGGTCAGGGTAGCAATCAGCCCCAGCATTTT. Translated: CASSVGQGSNQPQHF.

The chain links TRBV5-1 to TRBJ2-4; the D gene is possibly TRBD1 (6 bases). The V gene lost 4 bases and the J gene lost 1 base, with 15 bases spanning the gap. The CDR3 has 16 amino acids. The germline gives CDR1 SGHRS, CDR2 YFSETQ. CDR3: CASSGGQLGAKNIQYF. CDR3 nucleotide sequence: TGCGCCAGCAGCGGAGGACAGTTGGGCGCCAAAAACATTCAGTACTTC. The full variable domain, its missing parts supplied by reference TRBV5-1 and TRBJ2-4, is KAGVTQTPRYLIKTRGQQVTLSCSPISGHRSVSWYQQTPGQGLQFLFEYFSETQRNKGNFPGRFSGRQFSNSRSEMNVSTLELGDSALYLCASSGGQLGAKNIQYFGAGTRLSVL.

This chain connects TRBV6-2 or TRBV6-3 to TRBJ2-3, with a possible D match to TRBD2 (6 bases). Germline CDR1 MNHEY, CDR2 SVGEGT. Deletions cut 2 bases from V and 0 bases from J, with 27 bases between. The CDR3 runs to 21 residues. The CDR3 spells CASSYSYDGRVWDSSTDTQYF. The CDR3 nucleotides read TGTGCCAGCAGTTACAGTTATGACGGTAGGGTCTGGGACTCTAGCACAGATACGCAGTATTTT.

This chain uses TRBV6-5 with TRBJ2-7; 7 bases agree with TRBD1. Germline V CDR1 and CDR2: MNHEY, SVGAGI. The CDR3 is 15 amino acids. J gave up 3 bases and V 5 bases, and 10 bases lay outside the gene matches. As DNA, the CDR3 is TGTGCCAGCAGTAAGGAAGGCAGGGGGATCTACGAGCAGTACTTC. Protein product: CASSKEGRGIYEQYF.

This chain links TRBV6-5 with TRBJ1-2, with D hard to call. CDR1 is MNHEY, CDR2 SVGAGI, per germline. V gave up 6 bases and J gave up 6 bases, with 14 bases separating them. The CDR3 is 13 residues long. The CDR3 DNA reads as TGTGCCAGCAGAATCAACCCGGACCATGGCTACACCTTC. It codes for CASRINPDHGYTF.

The V and J genes are TRBV3-1 (or the pseudogene TRBV3-2) and TRBJ2-7, with D possibly matching TRBD1 (6 bases). The germline V gene has CDR1 LGHDT and CDR2 YNNKEL (reference sequence). V was cut by 7 bases and J by 2 bases, with 12 bases left in between. This CDR3 has 13 residues. CDR3 DNA: TGTGCCAGCAACCGGGACACTACCTACGAGCAGTACTTC. Protein sequence: CASNRDTTYEQYF.

The chain links TRBV15 to TRBJ2-1; 8 bases map to TRBD2. V shed 3 bases and J 3 bases; nucleotides not matched to a gene: 10. Germline CDR1 is LNHNV and CDR2 is YYDKDF (reference sequence). This CDR3 has 17 amino acids. The CDR3 sequence is CATSRGLSGSLYNEQFF. The DNA of the CDR3 is TGTGCCACCAGCAGGGGCCTAAGCGGGAGCCTCTACAATGAGCAGTTCTTC. The entire variable domain, with the rest obtained from reference TRBV15 and TRBJ2-1, is as follows: DAMVIQNPRYQVTQFGKPVTLSCSQTLNHNVMYWYQQKSSQAPKLLFHYYDKDFNNEADTPDNFQSRRPNTSFCFLDIRSPGLGDTAMYLCATSRGLSGSLYNEQFFGPGTRLTVL.

This chain links TRBV10-3 with TRBJ1-4; possible D gene TRBD1, 5 bases. The CDR3 consists of 14 residues. Per the germline V gene, CDR1 is ENHRY and CDR2 is SYGVKD. V lost 3 bases to trimming and J lost 7 bases, with 12 bases between them. This CDR3 is CAISEGASSEKLFF. CDR3 sequence (DNA): TGTGCCATCAGTGAAGGGGCGTCGAGTGAAAAACTGTTTTTT.

This chain links TRBV10-3 with TRBJ1-1; D uncertain. The CDR3 consists of 12 residues. The V gene's germline CDR1 is ENHRY and CDR2 SYGVKD. Deletions cut 9 bases from V and 5 bases from J, with 13 bases between. CDR3 residues: CAIRTPGTEAFF. The DNA for the CDR3 is TGTGCCATTAGGACCCCGGGAACTGAAGCTTTCTTT.

The chain has TRBV28 and TRBJ1-6; no clear D gene. Germline-derived CDR1 and CDR2 are MDHEN and SYDVKM. The CDR3 covers 13 residues. V lost 2 bases, J lost 6 bases, and 5 bases lay in between. The CDR3 loop reads CASSLDPNSPLHF. The CDR3 DNA reads TGTGCCAGCAGTTTAGATCCTAATTCACCCCTCCACTTT.

This rearrangement joins TRBV28 to TRBJ1-1; no clear D gene. Germline CDR1 is MDHEN and CDR2 is SYDVKM. V lost 2 bases and J lost 7, with 5 bases in between. The CDR3 consists of 11 residues. DNA of the CDR3: TGTGCCAGCAGTTTAAAGAGTGAAGCTTTCTTT. Translation gives CASSLKSEAFF.

This chain uses TRBV7-2 with TRBJ2-7; tentatively, D is TRBD1 (5 bases). From germline, CDR1 is SGHTA and CDR2 FQGNSA. This CDR3 has 16 residues. V was clipped by 0 bases and J by 4 bases, with 16 bases between them. The DNA of the CDR3 is TGTGCCAGCAGCTTAGCGAAACGTGCAGGGAAGTACGAGCAGTACTTC. The encoded protein is CASSLAKRAGKYEQYF.

The V gene is TRBV27, the J gene TRBJ2-7; D might be TRBD2 (5 bases). Trimming left V 5 bases short and J 0 bases short, with 11 bases between. In germline, CDR1 is MNHEY, CDR2 SMNVEV (reference sequence). This CDR3 is built from 14 residues. The CDR3 loop reads CASSQVASSYEQYF. In DNA, the CDR3 is TGTGCCAGCAGTCAAGTAGCGAGCTCCTACGAGCAGTACTTC.

This chain connects TRBV6-5 to TRBJ1-5; tentatively, D is TRBD1 (5 bases). The germline V and J ends were trimmed by 5 bases and 7 bases, with 12 bases remaining between them. Germline-derived CDR1 and CDR2 are MNHEY and SVGAGI. The CDR3 runs to 13 residues. The CDR3 DNA reads as TGTGCCAGCAGTACCCAGGGATTACAGCCCCAGCATTTT. Amino acids: CASSTQGLQPQHF.

This clone was picked up one time. CDR3 DNA: TGTGCCAGCTCACCCGGGACAGGGAAATCTCAGCCCCAGCATTTT. Protein: CASSPGTGKSQPQHF. The J gene is TRBJ1-5, the V gene TRBV18; 9 nucleotides agree with TRBD1. The CDR3 has 15 residues. Losses at the gene ends were 3 bases for V and 6 bases for J; bases not matched to a gene: 6. CDR1 and CDR2 (germline): KGHSH, LQKENI.

The chain is built from TRBV7-2 and TRBJ2-1; the match to TRBD2 covers 11 bases. Germline-derived CDR1 and CDR2 are SGHTA and FQGNSA. The CDR3 extends over 16 amino acids. The junction had 5 bases not matched to a gene; V was cut back by 2 bases and J by 5 bases. The CDR3 nucleotides read TGTGCCAGCAGCTTAACCGGGACTAGCGGTAACAATGAGCAGTTCTTC. This gives the protein CASSLTGTSGNNEQFF. The full variable domain, rest sourced from reference TRBV7-2 and TRBJ2-1, is GAGVSQSPSNKVTEKGKDVELRCDPISGHTALYWYRQSLGQGLEFLIYFQGNSAPDKSGLPSDRFSAERTGGSVSTLTIQRTQQEDSAVYLCASSLTGTSGNNEQFFGPGTRLTVL.

The rearrangement uses TRBV18 and TRBJ1-4, with D hard to call. V lost 6 bases and J 6 bases, leaving 17 bases between the germline ends. Germline V CDR1 and CDR2: KGHSH, LQKENI. The CDR3 covers 15 residues. CDR3 nucleotides: TGTGCCAGCTCCCCGACCGATCTCATCGATGAAAAACTGTTTTTT. Protein: CASSPTDLIDEKLFF.

CDR3 loop: CASSLRGGTEAFF. As DNA, the CDR3 is TGTGCCAGCAGCTTAAGGGGAGGGACTGAAGCTTTCTTT. The rearrangement uses TRBV5-4 and TRBJ1-1; a weak D match, TRBD1 (5 bases). Trimming removed 2 bases at V and 5 bases at J, with 10 bases between. The germline V gene has CDR1 SGHNT and CDR2 YYREEE (reference sequence). CDR3 size: 13 residues.